This is a list of T cell receptor beta chains from one sample in a study of blood T cell repertoires in COVID-19. The protocol was immunoSEQ multiplex PCR, while the TCRdb copy is restricted to in-frame clones and leaves out a portion. This table holds 25,000 to 30,000 clones, around 89% found once. Sequencing was performed on peripheral blood. Source of these receptors: a man between 60 and 75 years old with acute or convalescent COVID-19. Each CDR3 is given with its conserved first and last residue. D genes are given only for firm matches. A row's size may be missing; if present it is once, few, many or a size class.

TRBV5-4,TRBJ2-3,-,-,CASSLILAGDTQYF,TGTGCCAGCAGCTTGATTCTAGCCGGTGATACGCAGTATTTT
TRBV5-1,TRBJ2-3,once,-,CASSLESAGRGDTQYF,TGCGCCAGCAGCTTGGAGTCGGCGGGGCGGGGTGATACGCAGTATTTT
TRBV10-2,TRBJ1-1,-,TRBD1,CASHQRGPGTEAFF,TGCGCCAGCCATCAAAGGGGGCCGGGGACTGAAGCTTTCTTT
TRBV25-1,TRBJ1-4,-,TRBD1,CASTGQGWEKLFF,TGTGCCAGCACCGGACAGGGATGGGAAAAACTGTTTTTT
TRBV18,TRBJ1-3,-,-,CASSRTGISGNTIYF,TGTGCCAGCTCACGAACAGGGATTTCTGGAAACACCATATATTTT
TRBV7-2,TRBJ1-2,once,-,CASSPGRVNYGYTF,TGTGCCAGCAGCCCAGGGAGGGTGAACTATGGCTACACCTTC
TRBV19,TRBJ2-7,-,-,CASSTTGPPYEQYF,TGTGCCAGTAGTACTACAGGTCCCCCCTACGAGCAGTACTTC
TRBV18,TRBJ1-1,-,TRBD1,CASSSGQGPNTEAFF,TGTGCCAGCTCCTCGGGACAGGGTCCGAACACTGAAGCTTTCTTT
TRBV6-5,TRBJ2-2,-,TRBD2,CASSYDGLATGELFF,TGTGCCAGCAGTTACGACGGACTAGCAACCGGGGAGCTGTTTTTT
TRBV4-1,TRBJ2-3,-,-,CASSQDDRGWVDTQYF,TGCGCCAGCAGCCAAGATGATAGGGGTTGGGTAGATACGCAGTATTTT
TRBV28,TRBJ2-5,-,-,CASSSRPGGPVETQYF,TGTGCCAGCAGTTCGAGACCAGGTGGCCCGGTCGAGACCCAGTACTTC
TRBV5-5,TRBJ2-2,once,-,CASSPDRTGELFF,TGTGCCAGCAGCCCAGACAGAACCGGGGAGCTGTTTTTT
TRBV6-5,TRBJ2-7,-,TRBD1,CASGGQYEQYF,TGTGCCAGCGGGGGACAGTACGAGCAGTACTTC
TRBV3-1/TRBV3-2,TRBJ2-7,-,TRBD1,CASSKGTVPPYEQYF,TGTGCCAGCAGCAAAGGGACAGTCCCTCCTTACGAGCAGTACTTC
TRBV29-1,TRBJ2-6,-,TRBD1,CSVVVQGARSGANVLTF,TGCAGCGTTGTAGTCCAGGGGGCGAGGTCTGGGGCCAACGTCCTGACTTTC
TRBV12-3/TRBV12-4,TRBJ1-6,-,TRBD1,CASSPGTALTLHF,TGTGCCAGCAGTCCCGGGACAGCTCTTACCCTCCACTTT
TRBV6-6,TRBJ1-4,-,-,CASSDGDSFGEKLFF,TGTGCCAGTTCAGACGGGGACTCCTTTGGGGAAAAACTGTTTTTT
TRBV3-1/TRBV3-2,TRBJ2-4,once,TRBD2,CASSQGPLAGINEGIQYF,TGTGCCAGCAGCCAAGGTCCTCTAGCGGGGATTAATGAGGGCATTCAGTACTTC
TRBV2,TRBJ2-3,few,-,CASGRDFITDTQYF,TGTGCCAGTGGCCGGGACTTCATCACAGATACGCAGTATTTT
TRBV7-3,TRBJ2-7,-,TRBD2,CASSFGSGGSYEQYF,TGTGCCAGCAGCTTCGGATCGGGAGGTTCCTACGAGCAGTACTTC
TRBV3-1/TRBV3-2,TRBJ1-6,-,TRBD1,CASSPPGQGAGSPLHF,TGTGCCAGCAGCCCCCCGGGACAGGGGGCTGGTTCACCCCTCCACTTT
TRBV14,TRBJ1-6,-,-,CASSQGRYNSPLHF,TGTGCCAGCAGCCAAGGGAGGTATAATTCACCCCTCCACTTT
TRBV20-1,TRBJ1-1,-,-,CSASTPAGVRGRNTEAFF,TGCAGTGCTAGTACCCCCGCGGGGGTACGGGGAAGGAACACTGAAGCTTTCTTT
TRBV5-1,TRBJ2-3,few,TRBD2,CASSLASSGRATDTQYF,TGCGCCAGCAGCTTGGCCTCGAGCGGGAGAGCGACAGATACGCAGTATTTT
TRBV30,TRBJ2-6,-,TRBD1,CAWSTGGTGANVLTF,TGTGCCTGGAGTACAGGGGGAACTGGGGCCAACGTCCTGACTTTC
TRBV6-2/TRBV6-3,TRBJ1-1,once,TRBD1,CASSPVQGLMNTEAFF,TGTGCCAGCAGCCCTGTACAGGGGTTGATGAACACTGAAGCTTTCTTT
TRBV4-2,TRBJ1-1,-,-,CASSLGQTMNTEAFF,TGTGCCAGCAGCCTTGGACAGACCATGAACACTGAAGCTTTCTTT
TRBV6-6,TRBJ2-2,few,-,CASSYEAGGELFF,TGTGCCAGCAGTTACGAAGCGGGCGGGGAGCTGTTTTTT
TRBV4-1,TRBJ1-5,-,TRBD1,CASSLWDRVDQPQHF,TGCGCCAGCAGCCTCTGGGACAGGGTAGATCAGCCCCAGCATTTT
TRBV4-1,TRBJ2-1,once,-,CASSQVVSEQFF,TGCGCCAGCAGCCAAGTCGTTTCTGAGCAGTTCTTC
TRBV19,TRBJ2-1,-,TRBD2,CASSTPSGGYNEQFF,TGTGCCAGTAGTACCCCTAGCGGGGGATACAATGAGCAGTTCTTC
TRBV28,TRBJ2-2,-,TRBD2,CASRMGGTDTGELFF,TGTGCCAGCAGGATGGGGGGGACGGACACCGGGGAGCTGTTTTTT
TRBV12-3/TRBV12-4,TRBJ1-1,-,-,CASSKGQNTEAFF,TGTGCCAGCAGTAAAGGACAGAACACTGAAGCTTTCTTT
TRBV11-1,TRBJ2-1,once,-,CASSLADRSSYNEQFF,TGTGCCAGCAGCTTAGCCGACAGAAGCTCCTACAATGAGCAGTTCTTC
TRBV12-3/TRBV12-4,TRBJ1-2,-,-,CASSPRTSWGYTF,TGTGCCAGCAGTCCCCGGACTTCGTGGGGCTACACCTTC
TRBV28,TRBJ1-2,-,TRBD1,CASSKLQGVILYGYTF,TGTGCCAGCAGTAAACTACAGGGGGTTATCCTCTATGGCTACACCTTC
TRBV15,TRBJ1-2,few,-,CATSRTNYGYTF,TGTGCCACCAGCAGAACAAACTATGGCTACACCTTC
TRBV6-5,TRBJ2-7,-,-,CASRKVGQGGEQYF,TGTGCCAGCAGGAAGGTGGGGCAGGGAGGCGAGCAGTACTTC
TRBV7-2,TRBJ1-2,-,-,CASRRADYGYTF,TGTGCCAGCAGGAGAGCCGACTATGGCTACACCTTC
TRBV9,TRBJ2-5,-,TRBD2,CASSPGASGYQETQYF,TGTGCCAGCAGCCCAGGGGCTAGCGGGTACCAAGAGACCCAGTACTTC
TRBV7-2,TRBJ2-7,once,TRBD1,CASSSPGTAYEQYF,TGTGCCAGCAGCTCCCCCGGGACAGCCTACGAGCAGTACTTC
TRBV24-1,TRBJ2-2,-,TRBD2,CATSDQPGGAGELFF,TGTGCCACCAGTGACCAACCCGGGGGGGCCGGGGAGCTGTTTTTT
TRBV6-5,TRBJ1-5,-,-,CASSLTGILNQPQHF,TGTGCCAGCAGCCTCACAGGGATCCTCAATCAGCCCCAGCATTTT
TRBV9,TRBJ1-4,-,-,CASSPRLSHEEKLFF,TGTGCCAGCAGCCCCAGGTTGTCCCACGAGGAAAAACTGTTTTTT
TRBV6-6,TRBJ1-5,-,TRBD1,CASRYRGFNQPQHF,TGTGCCAGCAGGTACAGGGGTTTCAATCAGCCCCAGCATTTT
TRBV11-2,TRBJ2-1,-,TRBD1,CASSLELGRGLFF,TGTGCCAGCAGCTTAGAGTTGGGCAGGGGGCTGTTCTTC
TRBV7-6,TRBJ2-5,-,-,CASSPVGSVSETQYF,TGTGCCAGCAGCCCAGTCGGTAGCGTTAGCGAGACCCAGTACTTC
TRBV24-1,TRBJ2-1,-,TRBD2,CATSDLRAGGPYNEQFF,TGTGCCACCAGTGATTTGCGAGCGGGAGGGCCGTACAATGAGCAGTTCTTC
TRBV5-4,TRBJ2-7,-,TRBD2,CASSLAGRAYEQYF,TGTGCCAGCAGCTTGGCCGGGAGGGCCTACGAGCAGTACTTC
TRBV3-1/TRBV3-2,TRBJ2-2,once,TRBD2,CASSQGAGVTGELFF,TGTGCCAGCAGCCAAGGAGCGGGGGTGACCGGGGAGCTGTTTTTT
TRBV5-1,TRBJ2-3,-,TRBD2,CASSLGLAGGTDTQYF,TGCGCCAGCAGCTTGGGTCTCGCGGGAGGCACAGATACGCAGTATTTT
TRBV30,TRBJ2-7,-,-,CAWSSLRYEQYF,TGTGCCTGGAGTTCCCTCCGGTACGAGCAGTACTTC
TRBV24-1,TRBJ1-2,-,-,CATSDEGGGKYGYTF,TGTGCCACCAGTGATGAGGGGGGGGGCAAATATGGCTACACCTTC
TRBV24-1,TRBJ1-2,-,TRBD1,CATSDRTGGGYVDGYTF,TGTGCCACCAGTGATCGGACAGGGGGCGGGTATGTTGATGGCTACACCTTC
TRBV5-8,TRBJ2-4,-,TRBD1,CASSQGQGIDIQYF,TGTGCCAGCAGCCAGGGACAGGGGATCGACATTCAGTACTTC
TRBV9,TRBJ2-5,-,TRBD2,CASSGGPGLSGETQYF,TGTGCCAGCAGCGGAGGACCGGGACTTAGCGGGGAGACCCAGTACTTC
TRBV28,TRBJ2-1,-,TRBD1,CASSPLGQGYDEQFF,TGTGCCAGCAGTCCACTGGGACAGGGGTACGATGAGCAGTTCTTC
TRBV30,TRBJ1-5,-,TRBD1,CAWSRDRGNQAQHF,TGTGCCTGGAGTCGGGACAGGGGGAACCAGGCCCAGCATTTT